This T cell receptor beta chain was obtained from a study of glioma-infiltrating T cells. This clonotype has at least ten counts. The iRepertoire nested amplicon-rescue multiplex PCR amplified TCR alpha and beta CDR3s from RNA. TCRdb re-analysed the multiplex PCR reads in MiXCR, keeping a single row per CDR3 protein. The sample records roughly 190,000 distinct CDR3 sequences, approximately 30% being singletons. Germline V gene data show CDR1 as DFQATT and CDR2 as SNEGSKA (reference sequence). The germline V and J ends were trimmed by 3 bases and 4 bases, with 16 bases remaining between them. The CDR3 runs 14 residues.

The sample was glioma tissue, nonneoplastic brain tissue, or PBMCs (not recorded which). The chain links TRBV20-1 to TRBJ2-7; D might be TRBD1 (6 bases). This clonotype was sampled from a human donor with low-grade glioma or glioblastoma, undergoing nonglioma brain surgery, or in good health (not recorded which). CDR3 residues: CSARGAGLGYEQYF. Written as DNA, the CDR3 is TGCAGTGCTAGGGGGGCGGGTCTCGGTTACGAGCAGTACTTC.